This TCR beta chain was captured by sequencing in a study of cytomegalovirus exposure and HLA in healthy donors. Overall study findings and caveats: Reports described diagnosis of cytomegalovirus status by the classifier as highly specific and sensitive.

The donors were part of the validation cohort, which consisted of about 120 subjects and was separate from the first cohort of about 720 subjects. Trimming stripped 5 bases from V and 11 bases from J, with 19 bases between. Germline V lookup: CDR1 MDHEN, CDR2 SYDVKM. This CDR3 has 14 residues. Clones were sequenced by immunoSEQ multiplex PCR, and TCRdb holds only the in-frame ones, with some missing. The table records roughly 60,000 clones, about 93% of them present only once. Details on this clone: Its antigen is as yet unknown.

The genes are TRBV28 and TRBJ1-5; no definite D call. This TCR was sampled from a man younger than 30 in good health and CMV-seronegative. Sequencing used PBMCs. The CDR3 DNA sequence: TGTGCCAGCAGTCCTAACGTCGGTATCACGGCCCAGCATTTT. It translates to CASSPNVGITAQHF.